This TCR beta chain came from a study of cytomegalovirus exposure and HLA in healthy donors. The germline V gene has CDR1 SGHDT and CDR2 YYEEEE. This CDR3 region has 15 residues. V lost 5 bases and J 0 bases, leaving 14 bases between the germline ends. The PCR ran on 60 Vbeta and 13 Jbeta primers. Some clones are missing from TCRdb's copy, which holds only in-frame ones; the method was immunoSEQ multiplex PCR. Of about 150,000 clones in the sample, roughly 83% were seen once. This chain joins TRBV5-6 and TRBJ1-1, with D perhaps TRBD1 (5 bases). Sequenced material: PBMCs. The source of this sequence is a man in his thirties or forties in good health and CMV-seropositive. This chain's CDR3 is CASSSTLQVNTEAFF. CDR3 DNA: TGTGCCAGCAGTTCTACCCTACAGGTGAACACTGAAGCTTTCTTT.